This T cell receptor (beta chain) was sequenced during a study of cytomegalovirus exposure and HLA in healthy donors. V lost 1 base, J lost 5 bases, and 24 bases lay in between. The length of the CDR3 is 19 residues. Looked up from germline, CDR1 is ENHRY and CDR2 is SYGVKD. Primers: 60 Vbeta forward and 13 Jbeta reverse. Assay: immunoSEQ multiplex PCR; the TCRdb copy retains only in-frame clones and omits some. The sample records fewer than 100,000 clones, around three quarters being singletons. Input material: PBMCs. The sequence derives from a man in his forties in good health and CMV-seronegative. The J gene is TRBJ1-5, the V gene TRBV10-3, with D possibly TRBD1 on 5 matching bases. CDR3 DNA: TGTGCCATCAGTGAGTACTACCCCAGGGTAGGTAGATTGGATCAGCCCCAGCATTTT. Its translation: CAISEYYPRVGRLDQPQHF.